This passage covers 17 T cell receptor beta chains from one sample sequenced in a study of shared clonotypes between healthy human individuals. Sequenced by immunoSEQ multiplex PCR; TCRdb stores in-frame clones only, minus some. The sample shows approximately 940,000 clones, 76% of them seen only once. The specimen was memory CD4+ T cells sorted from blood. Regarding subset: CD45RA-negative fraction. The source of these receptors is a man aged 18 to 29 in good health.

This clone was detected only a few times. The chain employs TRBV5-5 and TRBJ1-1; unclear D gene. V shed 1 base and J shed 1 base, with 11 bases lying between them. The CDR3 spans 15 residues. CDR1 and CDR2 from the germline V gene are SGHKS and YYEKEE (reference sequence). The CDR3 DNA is TGTGCCAGCAGCTTGTTGGCTTTTTGGAACACTGAAGCTTTCTTT. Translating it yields CASSLLAFWNTEAFF.

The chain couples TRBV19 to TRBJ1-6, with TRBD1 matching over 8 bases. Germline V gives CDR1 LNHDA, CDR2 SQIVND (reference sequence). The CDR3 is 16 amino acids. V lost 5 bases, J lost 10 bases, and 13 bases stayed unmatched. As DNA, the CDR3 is TGTGCCAGTAGTTTCTTAGGACAGGGAGAATCCTCACCCCTCCACTTT. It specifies CASSFLGQGESSPLHF.

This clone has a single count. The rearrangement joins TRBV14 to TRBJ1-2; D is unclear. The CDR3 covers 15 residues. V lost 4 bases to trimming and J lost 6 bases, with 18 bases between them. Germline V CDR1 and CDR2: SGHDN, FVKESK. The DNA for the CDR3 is TGTGCCAGCAGCCCCATCTGGGGAGGCCTTGATGGCTACACCTTC. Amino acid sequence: CASSPIWGGLDGYTF.

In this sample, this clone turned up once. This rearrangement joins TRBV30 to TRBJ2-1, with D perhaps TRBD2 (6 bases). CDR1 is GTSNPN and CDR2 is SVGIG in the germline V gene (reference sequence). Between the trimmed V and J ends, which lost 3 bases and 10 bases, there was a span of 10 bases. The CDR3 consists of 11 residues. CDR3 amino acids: CAWSLSGEQFF. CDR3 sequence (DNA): TGTGCCTGGAGCTTAAGCGGGGAGCAGTTCTTC.

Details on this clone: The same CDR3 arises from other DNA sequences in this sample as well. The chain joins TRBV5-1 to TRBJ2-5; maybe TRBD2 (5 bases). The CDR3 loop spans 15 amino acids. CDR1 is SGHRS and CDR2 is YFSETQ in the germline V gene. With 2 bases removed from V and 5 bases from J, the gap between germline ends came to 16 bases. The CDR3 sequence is CASSLGSGDGETQYF. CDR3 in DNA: TGCGCCAGCAGCTTAGGGAGTGGAGATGGGGAGACCCAGTACTTC.

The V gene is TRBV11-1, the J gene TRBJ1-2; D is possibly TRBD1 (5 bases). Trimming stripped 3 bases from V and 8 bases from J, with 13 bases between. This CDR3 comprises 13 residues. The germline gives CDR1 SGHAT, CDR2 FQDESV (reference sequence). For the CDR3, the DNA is TGTGCCAGCAGCTTGGGGCCAGGGTACGGCTACACCTTC. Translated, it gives CASSLGPGYGYTF.

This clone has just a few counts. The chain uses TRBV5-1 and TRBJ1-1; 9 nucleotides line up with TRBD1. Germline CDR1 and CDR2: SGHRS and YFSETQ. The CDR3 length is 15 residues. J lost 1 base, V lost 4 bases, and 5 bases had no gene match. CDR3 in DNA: TGCGCCAGCAGCGGGACAGGGCTTTCGAACACTGAAGCTTTCTTT. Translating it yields CASSGTGLSNTEAFF.

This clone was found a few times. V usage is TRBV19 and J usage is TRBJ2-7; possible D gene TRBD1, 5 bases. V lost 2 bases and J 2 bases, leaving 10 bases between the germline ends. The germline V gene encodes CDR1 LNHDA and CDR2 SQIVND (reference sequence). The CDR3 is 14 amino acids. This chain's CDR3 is CASSITREAYEQYF. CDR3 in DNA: TGTGCCAGTAGTATAACCAGGGAAGCCTACGAGCAGTACTTC.

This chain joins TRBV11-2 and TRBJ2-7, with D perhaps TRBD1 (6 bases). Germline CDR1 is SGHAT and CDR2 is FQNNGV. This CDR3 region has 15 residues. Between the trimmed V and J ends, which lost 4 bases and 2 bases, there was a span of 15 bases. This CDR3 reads CASSSQTGPTYEQYF. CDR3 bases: TGTGCCAGCAGCTCACAGACAGGCCCGACCTACGAGCAGTACTTC.

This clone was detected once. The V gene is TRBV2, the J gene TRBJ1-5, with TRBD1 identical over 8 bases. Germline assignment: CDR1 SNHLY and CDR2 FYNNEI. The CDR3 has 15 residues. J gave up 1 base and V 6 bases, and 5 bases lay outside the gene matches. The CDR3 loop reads CASRRGQGSNQPQHF. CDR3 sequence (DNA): TGTGCCAGCAGGAGAGGACAGGGAAGCAATCAGCCCCAGCATTTT.

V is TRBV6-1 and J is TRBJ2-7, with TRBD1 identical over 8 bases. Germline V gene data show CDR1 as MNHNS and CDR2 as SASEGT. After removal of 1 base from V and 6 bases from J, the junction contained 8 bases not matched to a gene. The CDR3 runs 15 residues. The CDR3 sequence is CASSEGTGWVGEQYF. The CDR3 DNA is TGTGCCAGCAGTGAAGGGACAGGGTGGGTGGGCGAGCAGTACTTC.

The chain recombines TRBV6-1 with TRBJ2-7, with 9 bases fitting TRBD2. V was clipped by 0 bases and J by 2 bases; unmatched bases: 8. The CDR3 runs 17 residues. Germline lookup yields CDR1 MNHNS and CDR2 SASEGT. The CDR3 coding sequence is TGTGCCAGCAGTGAAGCGCTTCCTAGCGGGACCCCCTACGAGCAGTACTTC. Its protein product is CASSEALPSGTPYEQYF.

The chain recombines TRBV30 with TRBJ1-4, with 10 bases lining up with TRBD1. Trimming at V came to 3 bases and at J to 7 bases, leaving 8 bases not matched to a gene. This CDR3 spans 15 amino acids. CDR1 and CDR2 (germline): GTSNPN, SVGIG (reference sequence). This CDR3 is CAWRLDRGSGEKLFF. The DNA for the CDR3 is TGTGCCTGGAGGTTGGACAGGGGGAGTGGTGAAAAACTGTTTTTT.

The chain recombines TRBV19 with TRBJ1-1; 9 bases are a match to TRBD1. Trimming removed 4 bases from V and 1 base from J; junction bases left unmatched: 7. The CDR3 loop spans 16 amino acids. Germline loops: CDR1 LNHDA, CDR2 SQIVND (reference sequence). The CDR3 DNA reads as TGTGCCAGTAGTAAAAGGGACAGGGCTCAGAACACTGAAGCTTTCTTT. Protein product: CASSKRDRAQNTEAFF.

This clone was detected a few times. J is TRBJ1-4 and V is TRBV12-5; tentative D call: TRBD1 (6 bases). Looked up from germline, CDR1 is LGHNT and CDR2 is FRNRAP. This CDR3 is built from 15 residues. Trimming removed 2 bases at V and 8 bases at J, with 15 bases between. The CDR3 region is CASGLMGGTGEKLFF. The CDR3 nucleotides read TGTGCTAGTGGTTTGATGGGGGGCACTGGGGAAAAACTGTTTTTT. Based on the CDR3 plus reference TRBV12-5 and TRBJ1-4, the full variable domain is DARVTQTPRHKVTEMGQEVTMRCQPILGHNTVFWYRQTMMQGLELLAYFRNRAPLDDSGMPKDRFSAEMPDATLATLKIQPSEPRDSAVYFCASGLMGGTGEKLFFGSGTQLSVL.

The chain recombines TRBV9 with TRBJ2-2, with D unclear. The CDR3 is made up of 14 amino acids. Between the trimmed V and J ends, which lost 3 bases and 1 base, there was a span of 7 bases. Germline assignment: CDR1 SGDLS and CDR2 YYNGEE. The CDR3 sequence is CASSATVNTGELFF. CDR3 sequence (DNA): TGTGCCAGCAGCGCTACTGTGAACACCGGGGAGCTGTTTTTT. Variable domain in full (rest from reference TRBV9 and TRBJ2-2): DSGVTQTPKHLITATGQRVTLRCSPRSGDLSVYWYQQSLDQGLQFLIQYYNGEERAKGNILERFSAQQFPDLHSELNLSSLELGDSALYFCASSATVNTGELFFGEGSRLTVL.

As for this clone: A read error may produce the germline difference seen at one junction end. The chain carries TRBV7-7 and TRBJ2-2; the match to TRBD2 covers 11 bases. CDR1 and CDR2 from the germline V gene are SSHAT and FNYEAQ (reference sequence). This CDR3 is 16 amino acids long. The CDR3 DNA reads TGTGCTAGCAGCCGAGGGACTAGCGGAAACACCGGGGAGCTGTTTTTT. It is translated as CASSRGTSGNTGELFF.